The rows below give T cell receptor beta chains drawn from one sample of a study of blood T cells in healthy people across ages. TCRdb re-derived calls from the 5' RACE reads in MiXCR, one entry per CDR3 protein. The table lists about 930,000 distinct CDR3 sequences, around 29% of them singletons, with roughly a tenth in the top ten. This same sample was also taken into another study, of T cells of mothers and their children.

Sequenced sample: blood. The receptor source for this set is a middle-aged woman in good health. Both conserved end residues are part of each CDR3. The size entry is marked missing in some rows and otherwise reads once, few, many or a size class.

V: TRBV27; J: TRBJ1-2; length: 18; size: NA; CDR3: CASSPTGLKPGQGGGYTF
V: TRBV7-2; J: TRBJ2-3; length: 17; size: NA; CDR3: CASSLRSTSHGTDTQYF
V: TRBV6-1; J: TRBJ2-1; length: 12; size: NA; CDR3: CASSEMERQGFF
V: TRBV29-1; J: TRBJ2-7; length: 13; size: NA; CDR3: CSVVEESSYEQYF
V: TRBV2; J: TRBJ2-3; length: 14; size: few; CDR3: CASSRTGGADTQYF
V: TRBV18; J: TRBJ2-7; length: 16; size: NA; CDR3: CASSPLERGGSYEQYF
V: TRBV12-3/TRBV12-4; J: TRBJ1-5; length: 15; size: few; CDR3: CASSFKTGAVQPQHF
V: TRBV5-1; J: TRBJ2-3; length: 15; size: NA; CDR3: CASSSDTPNTDTQYF
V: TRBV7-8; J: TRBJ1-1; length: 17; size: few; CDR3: CASSPYRPGQGGTEAFF
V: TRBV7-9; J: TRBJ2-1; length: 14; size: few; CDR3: CASRFLLGYNEQFF
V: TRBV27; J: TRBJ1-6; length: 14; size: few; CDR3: CASSLSTGGSPLHF
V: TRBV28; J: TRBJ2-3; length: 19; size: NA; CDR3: CASSFPLALGGENTDTQYF
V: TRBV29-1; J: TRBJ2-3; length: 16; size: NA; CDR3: CSVALAGGPGTDTQYF
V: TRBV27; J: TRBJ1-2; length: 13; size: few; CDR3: CASSRDRVKVYTF
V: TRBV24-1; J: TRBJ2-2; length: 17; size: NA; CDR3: CATSDRAGGPNTGELFF
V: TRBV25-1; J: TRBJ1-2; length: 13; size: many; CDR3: CASSLPENYGYTF
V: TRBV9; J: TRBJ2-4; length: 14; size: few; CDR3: CASTRTGGAGIQYF
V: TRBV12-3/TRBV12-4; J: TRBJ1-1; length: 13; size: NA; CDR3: CASRTGPYTEAFF
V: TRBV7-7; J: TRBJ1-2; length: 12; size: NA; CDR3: CASSLGRNGYTF
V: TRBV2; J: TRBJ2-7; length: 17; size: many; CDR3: CASSDPRRGGLDNEQYF
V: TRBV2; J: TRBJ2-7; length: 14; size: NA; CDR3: CASRSTAFSYEQYF
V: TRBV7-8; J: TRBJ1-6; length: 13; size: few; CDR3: CASSLDSRPPLHF
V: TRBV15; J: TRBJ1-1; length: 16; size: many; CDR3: CATSRDRPGLGTEAFF
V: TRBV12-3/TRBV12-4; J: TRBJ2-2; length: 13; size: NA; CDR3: CASSFGGGGELFF
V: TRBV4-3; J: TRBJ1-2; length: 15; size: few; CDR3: CASSQVVLANYGYTF
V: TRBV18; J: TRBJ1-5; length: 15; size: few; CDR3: CASSPGTPRNQPQHF
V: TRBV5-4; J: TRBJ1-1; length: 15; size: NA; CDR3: CASSLEAGMRAETFF
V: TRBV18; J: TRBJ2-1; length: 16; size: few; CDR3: CASSLSGTRIPNEQFF
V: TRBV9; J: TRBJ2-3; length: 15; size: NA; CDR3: CASSLLKTGRDTQYF
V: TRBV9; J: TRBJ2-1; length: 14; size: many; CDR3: CASSVRQGNNEQFF
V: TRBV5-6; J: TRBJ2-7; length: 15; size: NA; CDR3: CASSLLRGGAYEQYF
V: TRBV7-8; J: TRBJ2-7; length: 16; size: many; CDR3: CASSLRPKGDSYEQYF
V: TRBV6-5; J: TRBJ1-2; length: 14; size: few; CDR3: CASSLGQKIYGYTF
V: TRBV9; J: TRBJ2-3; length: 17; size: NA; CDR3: CASSVDQGTFQGDTQYF
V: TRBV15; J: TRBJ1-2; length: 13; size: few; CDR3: CATSSPNSYGYTF
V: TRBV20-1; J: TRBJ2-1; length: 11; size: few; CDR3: CSARWGNEQFF
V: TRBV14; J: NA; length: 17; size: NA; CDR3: CASSSAVGVRAGETQYF
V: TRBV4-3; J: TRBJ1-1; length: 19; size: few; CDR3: CASSQVRRGPSESNTEAFF
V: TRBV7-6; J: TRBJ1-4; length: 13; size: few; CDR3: CASSLSGDEKLFF
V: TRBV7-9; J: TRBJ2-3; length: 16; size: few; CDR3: CASSFDHRLNTDTQYF
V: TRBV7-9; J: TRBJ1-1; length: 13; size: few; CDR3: CASSLDATSEAFF
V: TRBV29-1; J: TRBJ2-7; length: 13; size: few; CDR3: CSVEGGTKAEQYF